The 10 T cell receptor beta chains presented below share a single source sample, sequenced in a study of vaccination effects on CD4 cells after COVID-19. TCRdb keeps only in-frame clones here, not all; method: immunoSEQ multiplex PCR. The sample has tens of thousands of clones, around four fifths seen once; the top ten hold around 30%. What these receptors recognize is not known. Prior to sequencing, the ViraFEST assay stimulated PBMC with viral peptide pools, which expanded the antigen-specific CD4+ T cells. Having been cultured for less than 13 days, the cells underwent CD4+ T cell isolation. Vaccinees lacked prior SARS-CoV-2 infection and tested negative for nucleocapsid antibodies. The material was CD4+ T cells from PBMCs cultured with HCoV-OC43 spike peptides, obtained before COVID-19 vaccination. Indicated subset: HCoV-OC43 spike overlapping peptide pool stimulation. All receptors come from a human donor who received a COVID-19 vaccine.

The chain carries TRBV6-5 and TRBJ2-7, with 10 bases that match TRBD1. Losses at the gene ends were 6 bases for V and 5 bases for J; bases not matched to a gene: 7. CDR1 is MNHEY and CDR2 is SVGAGI in the germline V gene. The CDR3 contains 14 residues. CDR3 residues: CASSSRTGGDEQYF. The CDR3 DNA is TGTGCCAGCAGCTCCCGGACAGGGGGGGACGAGCAGTACTTC.

This chain uses TRBV28 with TRBJ1-1; D is unclear. V lost 0 bases to trimming and J lost 5 bases, with 4 bases between them. CDR1 is MDHEN and CDR2 is SYDVKM in the germline V gene. The CDR3 is 12 residues long. This chain's CDR3 is CASSLWRTEAFF. CDR3 DNA sequence: TGTGCCAGCAGTTTATGGAGAACTGAAGCTTTCTTT.

This rearrangement joins TRBV7-9 to TRBJ1-5, with D hard to call. CDR1 is SEHNR, CDR2 FQNEAQ, per germline (reference sequence). The CDR3 contains 16 residues. V shed 1 base and J shed 2 bases, with 12 bases lying between them. CDR3 amino acids: CASSLDAGKGNQPQHF. CDR3 nucleotide sequence: TGTGCCAGCAGCTTAGATGCGGGGAAGGGCAATCAGCCCCAGCATTTT.

J is TRBJ1-5 and V is TRBV19; possibly TRBD1 for D (5 bases). CDR3 length: 13 residues. Looked up from germline, CDR1 is LNHDA and CDR2 is SQIVND (reference sequence). The V end was cut by 9 bases, the J end by 8 bases, with 17 bases between. In DNA, the CDR3 is TGTGCCAGCGCCGGGGGTGAGTGGGAGCCCCAGCATTTT. Translation: CASAGGEWEPQHF. The full variable domain, with the rest looked up from reference TRBV19 and TRBJ1-5, is DGGITQSPKYLFRKEGQNVTLSCEQNLNHDAMYWYRQDPGQGLRLIYYSQIVNDFQKGDIAEGYSVSREKKESFPLTVTSAQKNPTAFYLCASAGGEWEPQHFGDGTRLSIL.

This chain uses TRBV21-1 with TRBJ2-1; the D call of TRBD2 is as the table states it, not checked on the DNA. TRBV21-1 is recorded as a pseudogene. The CDR3 has 20 amino acids. CDR3 residues: CASSKGKGRDSGRAWDEQFF. CDR3 bases: TGTGCCAGCAGCAAAGGAAAAGGTCGAGATAGCGGGAGGGCCTGGGATGAGCAGTTCTTC.

This clone was recorded once. The chain employs TRBV6-5 and TRBJ1-4; D unresolved. The CDR3 covers 16 residues. V gave up 0 bases and J gave up 7 bases, with 15 bases separating them. Germline assignment: CDR1 MNHEY and CDR2 SVGAGI. The CDR3 protein is CASSYSIRERSEKLFF. CDR3 nucleotides: TGTGCCAGCAGTTACTCGATTAGGGAGAGGAGTGAAAAACTGTTTTTT.

The chain joins TRBV11-3 to TRBJ1-1; D call uncertain. The germline gives CDR1 SGHNT, CDR2 YENEEA. V dropped 4 bases and J dropped 3 bases, with 6 bases sitting between them. The CDR3 is 12 amino acids. As DNA, the CDR3 is TGTGCCAGCAGCTATCAGGACACTGAAGCTTTCTTT. Amino acids: CASSYQDTEAFF.

The gene calls are TRBV5-4 and TRBJ2-5; D gene ambiguous. The CDR3 is made up of 13 amino acids. Germline-derived CDR1 and CDR2 are SGHNT and YYREEE (reference sequence). Trimming cost V 3 bases and J 4 bases, with 10 bases left between them. CDR3 nucleotide sequence: TGTGCCAGCAGCTCGAGTGGGGTAGAGACCCAGTACTTC. It is translated as CASSSSGVETQYF.

In this sample, this clone turned up once. The rearrangement uses TRBV3-1 (or the pseudogene TRBV3-2) and TRBJ1-2; 7 bases match TRBD1. V lost 3 bases to trimming and J lost 6 bases; unmatched junction nucleotides: 10. The length of the CDR3 is 15 residues. Germline V gene data show CDR1 as LGHDT and CDR2 as YNNKEL (reference sequence). Here the CDR3 reads CASSQVPGQRNGYTF. CDR3 sequence (DNA): TGTGCCAGCAGCCAGGTTCCGGGACAGAGGAATGGCTACACCTTC.

This clone was found a few times. V is TRBV4-3 and J is TRBJ1-2, with D possibly matching TRBD1 (5 bases). Germline V gives CDR1 LGHNA, CDR2 YSLEER. This CDR3 spans 14 amino acids. Trimming pared 0 bases from V and 7 bases from J, leaving 12 bases between. As DNA, the CDR3 is TGCGCCAGCAGCCAAGAGAACGGGGCGGGTGGCTACACCTTC. Protein sequence: CASSQENGAGGYTF.